This T cell receptor beta chain was sequenced during a study of T-cell reconstitution after alpha-beta-depleted transplantation in children. This clonotype occurred many times. CDR3 length: 13 amino acids. With V trimmed by 4 bases and J by 4 bases, 5 bases remained unmatched. Per germline, CDR1 DFQATT and CDR2 SNEGSKA (reference sequence). Unique molecular identifiers were incorporated into the prepared TCRbeta library. TCRdb called the PCR reads again in MiXCR, with one record for every CDR3 protein. The sample consists of 400,000 to 500,000 distinct CDR3 sequences, roughly a tenth of them appearing once.

Sequences were derived from PBMCs from the stem cell graft donor, sampled from the stem cell graft. The chain combines TRBV20-1 with TRBJ2-3; 7 bases are shared with TRBD2. This TCR derives from a human donor who donated a stem cell graft to a child with acute myeloid leukemia. CDR3 DNA sequence: TGCAGTGCTATAAAGGGAGGGCCAGATACGCAGTATTTT. Amino acids: CSAIKGGPDTQYF.